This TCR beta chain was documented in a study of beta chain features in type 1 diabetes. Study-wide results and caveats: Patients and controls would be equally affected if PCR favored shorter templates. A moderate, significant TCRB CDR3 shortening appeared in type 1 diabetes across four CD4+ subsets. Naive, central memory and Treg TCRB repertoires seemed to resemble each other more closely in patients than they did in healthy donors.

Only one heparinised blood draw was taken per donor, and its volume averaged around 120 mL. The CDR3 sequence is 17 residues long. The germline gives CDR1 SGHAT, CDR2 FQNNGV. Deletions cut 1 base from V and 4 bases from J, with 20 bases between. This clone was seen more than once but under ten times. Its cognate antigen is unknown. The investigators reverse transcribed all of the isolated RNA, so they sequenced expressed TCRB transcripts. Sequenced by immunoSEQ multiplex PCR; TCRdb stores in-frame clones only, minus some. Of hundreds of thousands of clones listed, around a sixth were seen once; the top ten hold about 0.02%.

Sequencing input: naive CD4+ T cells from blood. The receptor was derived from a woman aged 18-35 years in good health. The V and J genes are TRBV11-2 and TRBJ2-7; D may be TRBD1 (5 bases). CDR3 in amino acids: CASSLASGQGGWYEQYF. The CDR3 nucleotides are TGTGCCAGCAGCTTAGCTTCCGGGCAGGGTGGTTGGTACGAGCAGTACTTC.